Listed here are 29 T cell receptor beta chains from one sample, sequenced in a study of T-cell reconstitution after alpha-beta-depleted transplantation in children. Construction of the TCRbeta library involved unique molecular identifiers. TCRdb itself ran the PCR reads through MiXCR, one entry per CDR3 protein. The sample lists about 610,000 distinct CDR3 sequences, roughly a tenth occurring once. The sample here was PBMCs from the stem cell graft donor, taken from the stem cell graft. Every receptor here comes from a human donor who donated a stem cell graft to a child with acute myeloid leukemia.

In this sample, this clonotype turned up a few times. The chain joins TRBV7-2 to TRBJ2-3; TRBD2 agrees at 8 bases. This CDR3 is 17 amino acids long. Germline V gives CDR1 SGHTA, CDR2 FQGNSA. The V segment lost 5 bases and the J segment 6 bases; nucleotides outside the gene matches: 16. The CDR3 loop reads CASSPIGAGGNRDTQYF. The CDR3 region has the DNA TGTGCCAGCAGCCCGATAGGGGCGGGAGGCAATCGGGATACGCAGTATTTT.

This rearrangement joins TRBV28 to TRBJ2-3, with D possibly TRBD2 on 5 matching bases. The germline gives CDR1 MDHEN, CDR2 SYDVKM. V was pared by 6 bases and J by 2 bases, with 15 bases between. This CDR3 is built from 15 residues. The CDR3 bases are TGTGCCAGCAGCTCGGGTGGGAGTGCCACAGATACGCAGTATTTT. This encodes CASSSGGSATDTQYF.

The chain recombines TRBV7-9 with TRBJ1-5; no clear D gene. This CDR3 region has 14 residues. From germline, CDR1 is SEHNR and CDR2 FQNEAQ (reference sequence). Trimming removed 1 base from V and 5 bases from J, with 9 bases in between. The CDR3 loop reads CASSLGGFDQPQHF. The CDR3 DNA follows: TGTGCCAGCAGCTTAGGCGGGTTCGATCAGCCCCAGCATTTT.

This clonotype was detected only a few times. At one of its ends the junction is not consistent with the germline gene, which may arise from a read error. This chain uses TRBV7-7 with TRBJ1-6; D is uncertain. Germline CDR1 SSHAT, CDR2 FNYEAQ (reference sequence). The CDR3 totals 16 residues. The CDR3 coding sequence is TGTGCTAGCAGCCCCTCAATGGGAGATCGTGGTTCACCCCTCCACTTT. Encoded protein: CASSPSMGDRGSPLHF.

As DNA, the CDR3 is TGCGCCAGCAGCCCAATCGGACAGGGGGGGTCAGGCGAGCAGTACTTC. The encoded protein is CASSPIGQGGSGEQYF. The V gene is TRBV5-1, the J gene TRBJ2-7; 10 nucleotides line up with TRBD1. The CDR3 sequence is 16 residues long. Germline CDR1 SGHRS, CDR2 YFSETQ. V lost 4 bases and J lost 6; bases outside the gene matches: 13. The full variable domain, in which reference TRBV5-1 and TRBJ2-7 provide the parts outside the CDR3, is KAGVTQTPRYLIKTRGQQVTLSCSPISGHRSVSWYQQTPGQGLQFLFEYFSETQRNKGNFPGRFSGRQFSNSRSEMNVSTLELGDSALYLCASSPIGQGGSGEQYFGPGTRLTVT.

This clonotype was detected a few times. The chain recombines TRBV5-1 with TRBJ2-5; D not resolved. The CDR3 extends over 16 amino acids. V shed 3 bases and J shed 1 base, with 16 bases lying between them. In germline, CDR1 is SGHRS, CDR2 YFSETQ. This CDR3 is CASSSPKASTQETQYF. In DNA, the CDR3 is TGCGCCAGCAGCTCACCGAAGGCCTCGACCCAAGAGACCCAGTACTTC.

This clonotype has a handful of counts. The chain joins TRBV20-1 to TRBJ1-5; D unresolved. The CDR3 has 11 residues. V was clipped by 6 bases and J by 7 bases, with 10 bases between them. Germline-derived CDR1 and CDR2 are DFQATT and SNEGSKA (reference sequence). The CDR3 loop is CSAPFGQPQHF. The DNA for the CDR3 is TGCAGTGCCCCCTTCGGACAGCCCCAGCATTTT.

The genes are TRBV6-5 and TRBJ2-1; 7 nucleotides line up with TRBD2. The CDR3 runs 16 residues. CDR1 MNHEY and CDR2 SVGAGI come from the germline V gene. With 7 bases clipped from V and 0 bases from J, the junction kept 9 bases outside the gene matches. The CDR3 bases are TGTGCCAGCACTCCTAGCGGAGCGAGCTCCTACAATGAGCAGTTCTTC. Amino acid sequence: CASTPSGASSYNEQFF.

This clonotype was seen at least ten times. The chain is built from TRBV28 and TRBJ2-5; D is perhaps TRBD1 (6 bases). The germline CDR1 and CDR2 sequences are MDHEN and SYDVKM. The CDR3 contains 15 residues. The ends were cut back, 1 base at V and 4 bases at J, with 13 bases in the middle. As DNA, the CDR3 is TGTGCCAGCAGTTTATCCCGGGCGACAGGAGAGACCCAGTACTTC. This encodes CASSLSRATGETQYF.

This clonotype was detected ten times or more. It may be a read error: a sequence one base away is much more abundant. The chain employs TRBV6-2 or TRBV6-3 and TRBJ2-5; D remains ambiguous. The germline V gene has CDR1 MNHEY and CDR2 SVGEGT. The CDR3 contains 11 residues. The V and J ends lost 6 bases and 3 bases respectively, with 5 bases between them. The CDR3 sequence is CASSIKETQYF. CDR3 coding DNA: TGTGCCAGCAGCATAAAAGAGACCCAGTACTTC.

This clonotype occurred a few times. This sequence joins TRBV7-2 and TRBJ2-2; tentative D call: TRBD1 (6 bases). This CDR3 is built from 16 residues. V shed 7 bases and J shed 1 base, with 16 bases lying between them. Per germline, CDR1 SGHTA and CDR2 FQGNSA. The CDR3 loop reads CASTLHLTGNTGELFF. The CDR3 DNA reads as TGTGCCAGCACCCTCCATTTGACAGGGAACACCGGGGAGCTGTTTTTT.

This clonotype was counted ten times or more. The gene calls are TRBV18 and TRBJ1-5, with D perhaps TRBD1 (5 bases). CDR3 length: 14 amino acids. Germline V gives CDR1 KGHSH, CDR2 LQKENI. With 2 bases removed from V and 11 bases from J, the gap between germline ends came to 16 bases. This CDR3 reads CASSPFGGSDTQHF. The CDR3, as DNA: TGTGCCAGCTCACCATTTGGCGGGTCGGACACCCAGCATTTT.

This clonotype has just a few counts. The chain recombines TRBV20-1 with TRBJ2-1; 11 bases line up with TRBD2. The junction had 12 bases not matched to a gene; V was cut back by 6 bases and J by 5 bases. Germline V gene lookup returns CDR1 DFQATT and CDR2 SNEGSKA (reference sequence). This CDR3 has 16 residues. CDR3 sequence reads: CSARGIAGGVDNEQFF. For the CDR3, the DNA is TGCAGTGCCCGCGGGATAGCGGGAGGGGTGGACAATGAGCAGTTCTTC.

This rearrangement joins TRBV5-1 to TRBJ2-5, with a tentative D call TRBD1 (5 bases). V dropped 3 bases and J dropped 5 bases, with 14 bases sitting between them. Germline V lookup: CDR1 SGHRS, CDR2 YFSETQ. The CDR3 loop spans 14 amino acids. CDR3 amino acids: CASSWGSVGETQYF. The CDR3 nucleotides read TGCGCCAGCAGCTGGGGCTCCGTGGGTGAGACCCAGTACTTC.

This chain joins TRBV28 and TRBJ1-1; D ambiguous. The CDR3 consists of 13 residues. CDR1 is MDHEN and CDR2 is SYDVKM in the germline V gene. The germline V and J ends were trimmed by 8 bases and 3 bases, with 13 bases remaining between them. The CDR3 DNA is TGTGCCAGCGGCCGCGGGGTGGACACTGAAGCTTTCTTT. Its translation is CASGRGVDTEAFF.

In this sample, this clonotype turned up many times. The chain has TRBV24-1 and TRBJ2-6, with D unclear. Trimming cost V 0 bases and J 4 bases, with 9 bases left between them. This CDR3 spans 16 amino acids. From germline, CDR1 is KGHDR and CDR2 SFDVKD. The chain's CDR3 is CATSDLGQTGANVLTF. In DNA, the CDR3 is TGTGCCACCAGTGATTTGGGCCAAACCGGGGCCAACGTCCTGACTTTC.

This clonotype was seen ten or more times. The chain carries TRBV10-3 and TRBJ2-3; 14 bases align to TRBD2. Germline trimming cut 6 bases from V and 5 bases from J; bases unmatched to any gene: 10. This CDR3 is built from 17 residues. CDR1 and CDR2 (germline): ENHRY, SYGVKD. The CDR3 loop reads CAIRPGLAGVTQDTQYF. The CDR3 DNA sequence: TGTGCCATCAGGCCGGGACTAGCGGGAGTGACCCAAGATACGCAGTATTTT.

This clonotype was recorded a few times. The chain carries TRBV30 and TRBJ2-5; D may be TRBD2 (6 bases). The germline gives CDR1 GTSNPN, CDR2 SVGIG (reference sequence). The length of the CDR3 is 14 residues. Trimming stripped 4 bases from V and 1 base from J, with 13 bases between. The CDR3 sequence: CAWTAGTFQETQYF. The CDR3 DNA sequence: TGTGCCTGGACCGCCGGGACTTTCCAAGAGACCCAGTACTTC.

The genes are TRBV18 and TRBJ2-2, with D hard to call. There are 16 residues in the CDR3. The V end lost 8 bases, the J end lost 0 bases, and 16 bases lay between the germline ends. Germline V gene sequence: CDR1 KGHSH, CDR2 LQKENI. As DNA, the CDR3 is TGTGCCAGCCGATCTCTTGGGCAAGCGAACACCGGGGAGCTGTTTTTT. It yields the protein CASRSLGQANTGELFF.

The chain joins TRBV7-2 to TRBJ2-7; 7 nucleotides match TRBD1. J gave up 2 bases and V 5 bases, and 6 bases lay outside the gene matches. The CDR3 has 14 amino acids. Germline V gives CDR1 SGHTA, CDR2 FQGNSA. The CDR3 here is CASSTRQGTYEQYF. The CDR3 DNA sequence: TGTGCCAGCAGCACCAGACAGGGTACCTACGAGCAGTACTTC.

This clonotype showed up many times. V and J are TRBV30 and TRBJ1-1; D ambiguous. Between the trimmed V and J ends, which lost 1 base and 3 bases, there was a span of 12 bases. CDR3 length: 14 residues. Per germline, CDR1 GTSNPN and CDR2 SVGIG (reference sequence). CDR3 nucleotides: TGTGCCTGGAGTGCCACAGCGTATGACACTGAAGCTTTCTTT. It yields the protein CAWSATAYDTEAFF. Combining the CDR3 with reference TRBV30 and TRBJ1-1 gives the whole variable domain SQTIHQWPATLVQPVGSPLSLECTVEGTSNPNLYWYRQAAGRGLQLLFYSVGIGQISSEVPQNLSASRPQDRQFILSSKKLLLSDSGFYLCAWSATAYDTEAFFGQGTRLTVV.

V is TRBV5-6 and J is TRBJ2-1, with TRBD2 matching 7 bases. V trimming: 5 bases; J trimming: 6 bases; junction bases outside the gene matches: 8. Germline V gene sequence: CDR1 SGHDT, CDR2 YYEEEE. This CDR3 has 14 amino acids. CDR3 DNA sequence: TGTGCCAGCAGTTTTAGTCCGGGAGGCAATGAGCAGTTCTTC. Protein sequence: CASSFSPGGNEQFF. The full variable domain, in which reference TRBV5-6 and TRBJ2-1 provide the parts outside the CDR3, is DAGVTQSPTHLIKTRGQQVTLRCSPKSGHDTVSWYQQALGQGPQFIFQYYEEEERQRGNFPDRFSGHQFPNYSSELNVNALLLGDSALYLCASSFSPGGNEQFFGPGTRLTVL.

Only a few counts were recorded for this clonotype. The rearrangement links TRBV5-5 to TRBJ2-1; possibly TRBD1 for D (7 bases). This CDR3 spans 18 amino acids. Looked up from germline, CDR1 is SGHKS and CDR2 is YYEKEE (reference sequence). V lost 2 bases and J 7 bases, leaving 25 bases between the germline ends. CDR3 protein: CASSFGPGQFDGGNEQFF. CDR3 bases: TGTGCCAGCAGCTTCGGCCCGGGACAGTTCGATGGGGGGAATGAGCAGTTCTTC.

In this sample, this clonotype turned up many times. The rearrangement joins TRBV18 to TRBJ1-2; D is unresolved. Trimming removed 2 bases at V and 2 bases at J, with 9 bases between. This CDR3 is built from 14 residues. Germline CDR1 and CDR2: KGHSH and LQKENI. CDR3 residues: CASSPDGMNYGYTF. CDR3 in DNA: TGTGCCAGCTCACCAGACGGAATGAACTATGGCTACACCTTC.

This clonotype occurred many times. This rearrangement joins TRBV6-1 to TRBJ2-2; either TRBD1 or TRBD2 may fit D (5 bases each). Trimming stripped 8 bases from V and 0 bases from J, with 10 bases between. From germline, CDR1 is MNHNS and CDR2 SASEGT. The CDR3 contains 14 residues. The CDR3 spells CASAREPNTGELFF. CDR3 DNA sequence: TGTGCCAGCGCCAGGGAGCCGAACACCGGGGAGCTGTTTTTT.

The chain has TRBV7-9 and TRBJ2-5; TRBD1 might be the D (6 bases). Germline assignment: CDR1 SEHNR and CDR2 FQNEAQ (reference sequence). CDR3 length: 15 residues. Trimming removed 5 bases from V and 2 bases from J, with 15 bases in between. The CDR3 spells CASSPRGAGQETQYF. DNA of the CDR3: TGTGCCAGCAGCCCCAGGGGCGCAGGTCAAGAGACCCAGTACTTC.

V and J are TRBV20-1 and TRBJ1-3; 7 nucleotides agree with TRBD1. The CDR3 sequence is 15 residues long. CDR1 is DFQATT and CDR2 is SNEGSKA in the germline V gene (reference sequence). Trimming took 5 bases from V and 0 from J; bases not matched to a gene: 7. The DNA for the CDR3 is TGCAGTGCTGGACAGACAGGGCGCTCTGGAAACACCATATATTTT. Translated: CSAGQTGRSGNTIYF.

This clonotype was detected many times. The V and J genes are TRBV5-1 and TRBJ2-1; D perhaps matches TRBD2 (6 bases). Germline loops: CDR1 SGHRS, CDR2 YFSETQ. The CDR3 consists of 17 residues. Trimming shortened V by 1 base and J by 0 bases, and 14 bases separated the two germline ends. CDR3 loop: CASSLSPGDHSYNEQFF. CDR3 bases: TGCGCCAGCAGCTTGAGTCCGGGAGACCACTCCTACAATGAGCAGTTCTTC.

The chain combines TRBV7-6 with TRBJ2-1; D might be TRBD2 (5 bases). The CDR3 has 16 amino acids. V lost 4 bases, J lost 7 bases, and 20 bases lay in between. Germline lookup yields CDR1 SGHVS and CDR2 FNYEAQ. The CDR3: CASSSQFPGVVNEQFF. The CDR3 DNA sequence: TGTGCCAGCAGCTCCCAGTTTCCCGGGGTTGTAAATGAGCAGTTCTTC.